Detailed here is one T cell receptor beta chain. These data are taken from a study of technical replicates of blood from a few donors. Repertoires were generated with immunoSEQ multiplex PCR, while TCRdb's copy carries only in-frame clones and drops some. The table shows fewer than 110,000 clones, with approximately 96% occurring only once. J was trimmed by 6 bases and V by 2 bases; bases with no gene match: 10. This CDR3 is 17 amino acids long. The germline CDR1 and CDR2 sequences are SGDLS and YYNGEE. The chain joins TRBV9 to TRBJ2-1, with 11 nucleotides matching TRBD2. The source of this sequence is a human donor in good health. The sequencing input was T cells isolated from PBMCs. CDR3 nucleotide sequence: TGTGCCAGCAGCGTTTGGGCTAGCGGGAGGACCGTCAATGAGCAGTTCTTC. This gives the protein CASSVWASGRTVNEQFF. Using reference TRBV9 and TRBJ2-1 for the parts outside the CDR3, the full variable domain is DSGVTQTPKHLITATGQRVTLRCSPRSGDLSVYWYQQSLDQGLQFLIQYYNGEERAKGNILERFSAQQFPDLHSELNLSSLELGDSALYFCASSVWASGRTVNEQFFGPGTRLTVL.